This passage covers 20 T cell receptor beta chains from one sample sequenced in a study of blood T cells in healthy people across ages. The use of a sample-barcoded 5' primer and a J-beta primer mix characterized a second PCR of roughly 6 to 11 cycles. Via MiXCR, TCRdb re-called the 5' RACE reads, giving one row per CDR3 protein. The profile covers fewer than 2,000,000 distinct CDR3 sequences, with roughly a third appearing a single time and about 11% taken by the ten largest. The specimen sequenced was blood. Source of these receptors: a woman aged 25 to 39 in good health.

The chain uses TRBV25-1 and TRBJ2-7; maybe TRBD1 (5 bases). Trimming pared 10 bases from V and 6 bases from J, leaving 19 bases between. Germline CDR1 is MGHDK and CDR2 is SYGVNS. The CDR3 is 13 residues long. CDR3 sequence: CATSQVAFAEQYF. Here the CDR3 DNA reads TGTGCCACTTCACAGGTCGCTTTCGCCGAGCAGTACTTC.

This chain connects TRBV24-1 to TRBJ1-5; D unclear. The CDR3 totals 19 residues. Germline V gene sequence: CDR1 KGHDR, CDR2 SFDVKD. Trimming left V 5 bases short and J 0 bases short, with 22 bases between. In nucleotides, the CDR3 is TGTGCCACCAGTGCAAAAAGGACGTTTGGCAGCTATAGCAATCAGCCCCAGCATTTT. Encoded protein: CATSAKRTFGSYSNQPQHF.

This clonotype has more than one count but fewer than ten. The rearrangement uses TRBV3-1 and TRBJ2-3; 7 bases line up with TRBD2. V lost 0 bases and J lost 2; bases outside the gene matches: 8. Germline V gene data show CDR1 as LGHDT and CDR2 as YNNKEL (reference sequence). The CDR3 has 17 residues. The chain's CDR3 is CASSQDWGEGPTDTQYF. CDR3 coding DNA: TGTGCCAGCAGCCAAGATTGGGGGGAGGGACCCACAGATACGCAGTATTTT.

This clonotype came up a few times. The CDR3 DNA is TGTGCCAGCAGCTATTTGGAGTATGGCTACACCTTC. This translates into CASSYLEYGYTF. The rearrangement joins TRBV7-9 to TRBJ1-2; no reliable D call. Germline V CDR1 and CDR2: SEHNR, FQNEAQ (reference sequence). The V end lost 4 bases, the J end lost 5 bases, and 8 bases lay between the germline ends. The CDR3 contains 12 residues.

The CDR3 nucleotides are TGTGCCACCGCAACGGGAGTGCCGGGAGAGACCCAGTACTTC. Protein product: CATATGVPGETQYF. This chain uses TRBV15 with TRBJ2-5, with D perhaps matching TRBD2 (6 bases). The V and J ends lost 8 bases and 4 bases respectively, with 17 bases between them. This CDR3 has 14 amino acids. The germline V gene has CDR1 LNHNV and CDR2 YYDKDF (reference sequence).

This rearrangement joins TRBV15 to TRBJ1-2, with D unclear. Germline V gives CDR1 LNHNV, CDR2 YYDKDF (reference sequence). This CDR3 is 18 amino acids long. The germline V and J ends were trimmed by 0 bases and 4 bases, with 21 bases remaining between them. Here the CDR3 DNA reads TGTGCCACCAGCAGAGATCGGGAAGGGTTCTTACGACCCTATGGCTACACCTTC. Translation: CATSRDREGFLRPYGYTF.

About this clonotype: One junction end does not reproduce the germline sequence, and a read error may be involved. The chain recombines TRBV7-3 with TRBJ1-1; D not resolved. The CDR3 is 13 amino acids. The germline V gene encodes CDR1 SGHTA and CDR2 FQGTGA. CDR3 DNA sequence: TGTGCCAGCAGCATGGAGGTGAACACTGAGGCTTTCTTT. Translating gives CASSMEVNTEAFF.

This clonotype has only a few counts. The chain is built from TRBV12-3 or TRBV12-4 and TRBJ2-3; 10 bases map to TRBD2. V gave up 5 bases and J gave up 0 bases; unmatched junction bases: 23. This CDR3 is built from 22 residues. CDR3: CASSTGTSVATTSTTSTDTQYF. CDR3 bases: TGTGCCAGCAGTACCGGGACTAGCGTTGCCACGACCTCGACCACTAGCACAGATACGCAGTATTTT.

DNA for the CDR3: TGTGCCAGCAGCGCTTTCCAGACTAGCGTTAGCACAGATACGCAGTATTTT. This translates into CASSAFQTSVSTDTQYF. The rearrangement uses TRBV5-5 and TRBJ2-3; 8 nucleotides line up with TRBD2. V shed 4 bases and J 0 bases; nucleotides not matched to a gene: 10. The CDR3 sequence is 17 residues long. Germline assignment: CDR1 SGHKS and CDR2 YYEKEE (reference sequence). The variable domain in full, completed from reference TRBV5-5 and TRBJ2-3, reads DAGVTQSPTHLIKTRGQQVTLRCSPISGHKSVSWYQQVLGQGPQFIFQYYEKEERGRGNFPDRFSARQFPNYSSELNVNALLLGDSALYLCASSAFQTSVSTDTQYFGPGTRLTVL.

The V call is TRBV20-1, the J call TRBJ2-1; the D is unclear. The CDR3 runs to 12 residues. The ends were cut back, 4 bases at V and 6 bases at J, with 10 bases in the middle. Germline V gene sequence: CDR1 DFQATT, CDR2 SNEGSKA (reference sequence). The CDR3 protein is CSAIWGLNEQFF. The CDR3 bases are TGCAGTGCTATATGGGGTCTCAATGAGCAGTTCTTC.

This clonotype was recorded at least ten times. CDR3 nucleotide sequence: TGTGCCAGCAGCAAGGGGTCCTACGAGCAGTACTTC. Amino acids: CASSKGSYEQYF. V usage is TRBV4-2 and J usage is TRBJ2-7; tentative D call: TRBD1 (5 bases). The ends were cut back, 5 bases at V and 1 base at J, with 6 bases in the middle. From germline, CDR1 is LGHNA and CDR2 YNFKEQ. This CDR3 is 12 amino acids long.

CDR3 in amino acids: CASNQQGKGETQYF. CDR3 bases: TGTGCCAGTAACCAACAGGGGAAAGGAGAGACCCAGTACTTC. J is TRBJ2-5 and V is TRBV28, with 7 nucleotides matching TRBD1. Germline loops: CDR1 MDHEN, CDR2 SYDVKM. This CDR3 region has 14 residues. V trimming: 9 bases; J trimming: 4 bases; junction bases outside the gene matches: 11.

This clonotype has just a few counts. This sequence joins TRBV12-3 or TRBV12-4 and TRBJ2-3; TRBD2 agrees at 9 bases. The CDR3 runs 15 residues. V was clipped by 6 bases and J by 1 base; unmatched bases: 5. DNA of the CDR3: TGTGCCAGCAGCCATTTAGCGGGGGGCACAGATACGCAGTATTTT. Amino acids: CASSHLAGGTDTQYF.

The chain has TRBV9 and TRBJ2-5; 7 bases agree with TRBD2. The CDR3 is 15 amino acids. From germline, CDR1 is SGDLS and CDR2 YYNGEE. Trimming at V came to 0 bases and at J to 5 bases, leaving 7 bases not matched to a gene. The CDR3 is CASSVETSVVETQYF. For the CDR3, the DNA is TGTGCCAGCAGCGTAGAAACTAGCGTGGTTGAGACCCAGTACTTC.

About this clonotype: The junction shows a germline mismatch at one end, possibly a read error. The rearrangement links TRBV7-9 to TRBJ2-2; TRBD1 is a possible D gene (5 bases). CDR1 is SEHNR and CDR2 is FQNEAQ in the germline V gene (reference sequence). The CDR3 consists of 16 residues. The CDR3 spells CAGSSRGSGNTGELFF. The CDR3 bases are TGTGCCGGCAGCTCTAGGGGTTCTGGGAACACCGGGGAGCTGTTTTTT.

The chain carries TRBV5-1 and TRBJ2-1, with 7 bases identical to TRBD1. After removal of 1 base from V and 4 bases from J, the junction contained 5 bases not matched to a gene. Germline assignment: CDR1 SGHRS and CDR2 YFSETQ. The CDR3 totals 15 residues. CDR3 region: CASSLLGQVYNEQFF. The CDR3 DNA follows: TGCGCCAGCAGCTTGCTAGGACAGGTATACAATGAGCAGTTCTTC.

This clonotype was detected only a few times. This rearrangement joins TRBV29-1 to TRBJ1-2, with D unresolved. Deletions cut 5 bases from V and 8 bases from J, with 15 bases between. Germline CDR1 SQVTM, CDR2 ANQGSEA. There are 12 residues in the CDR3. The CDR3 spells CSVLSMVKGYTF. The CDR3 DNA follows: TGCAGCGTTTTATCAATGGTGAAGGGCTACACCTTC.

In this sample, this clonotype turned up a few times. The J gene is TRBJ2-5, the V gene TRBV6-5; 8 nucleotides align to TRBD2. The J call may be incorrect, as the DNA end agrees better with TRBJ2-7. CDR1 is MNHEY, CDR2 SVGAGI, per germline. The CDR3 totals 15 residues. In DNA, the CDR3 is TGTGCCAGCAGCATTGGAGCGGGAGTCACCGGCGAGCAGTACTTC. It encodes CASSIGAGVTGEQYF.

V gene TRBV2 combines with J gene TRBJ1-4; no clear D gene. Germline V lookup: CDR1 SNHLY, CDR2 FYNNEI. CDR3 size: 14 residues. V was shortened by 5 bases and J by 8 bases, with 15 bases between the two germline ends. The CDR3 sequence is CASSPLTVGEKLFF. Written as DNA, the CDR3 is TGTGCCAGCAGTCCTTTAACAGTAGGGGAAAAACTGTTTTTT.

This clonotype was counted ten times or more. The chain uses TRBV12-3 or TRBV12-4 and TRBJ1-5; TRBD1 aligns across 8 bases. The V gene end was trimmed by 9 bases and the J gene end by 5 bases; junction bases not matched to a gene: 9. The length of the CDR3 is 14 residues. The CDR3 sequence is CASRQGSRDQPQHF. The DNA for the CDR3 is TGTGCCAGTAGACAGGGGAGTCGCGATCAGCCCCAGCATTTT.